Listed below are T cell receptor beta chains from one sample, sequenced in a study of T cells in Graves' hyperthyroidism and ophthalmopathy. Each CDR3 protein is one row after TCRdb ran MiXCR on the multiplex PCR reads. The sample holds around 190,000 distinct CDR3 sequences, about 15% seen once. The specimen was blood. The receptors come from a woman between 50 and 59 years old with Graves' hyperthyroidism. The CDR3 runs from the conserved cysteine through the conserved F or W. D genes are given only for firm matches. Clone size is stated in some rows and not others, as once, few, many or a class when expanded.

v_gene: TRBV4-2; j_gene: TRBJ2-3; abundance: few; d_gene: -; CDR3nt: TGTGCCAGCAGCCAAGACAGGAGACAGCGCACAGATACGCAGTATTTT; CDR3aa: CASSQDRRQRTDTQYF
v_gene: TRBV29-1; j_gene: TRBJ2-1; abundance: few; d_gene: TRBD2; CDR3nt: TGCAGCGTTTTAGAGGGACTAGCAGCGGGGCAGTTCTTC; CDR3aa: CSVLEGLAAGQFF
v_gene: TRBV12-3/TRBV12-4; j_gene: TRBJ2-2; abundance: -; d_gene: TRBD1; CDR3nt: TGTGCCAGCAGTGGGACAGGGGTCCCCGGGGAGCTGTTTTTT; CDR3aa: CASSGTGVPGELFF
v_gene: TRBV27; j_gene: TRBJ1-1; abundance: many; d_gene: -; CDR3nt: TGTGCCAGCAGTTTATCGCCGGGCGGGGGCACTGAAGCTTTCTTT; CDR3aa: CASSLSPGGGTEAFF
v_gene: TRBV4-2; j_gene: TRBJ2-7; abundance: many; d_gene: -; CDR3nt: TGTGCCAGCAGCCAAGATGGGTTCTACGAGCAGTACTTC; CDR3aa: CASSQDGFYEQYF
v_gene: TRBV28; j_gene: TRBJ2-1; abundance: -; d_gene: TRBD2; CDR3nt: TGTGCCAGCAGACGGACTAGCGGGATTTTCAATGAGCAGTTCTTC; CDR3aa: CASRRTSGIFNEQFF
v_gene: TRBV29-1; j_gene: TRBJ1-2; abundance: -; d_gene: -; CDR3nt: TGCAGCGTTGAGTCACAGGAGGGGTATGGCTACACCTTC; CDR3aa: CSVESQEGYGYTF
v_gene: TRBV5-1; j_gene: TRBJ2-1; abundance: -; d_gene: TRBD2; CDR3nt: TGCGCCAGCAGCCACACTAGCGGGCGACGATACAATGAGCAGTTCTTC; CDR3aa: CASSHTSGRRYNEQFF
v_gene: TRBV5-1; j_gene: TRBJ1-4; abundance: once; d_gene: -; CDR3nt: TGCGCCAGCAGCTTACGACGGAACCTTAATGAAAAACTGTTTTTT; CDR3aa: CASSLRRNLNEKLFF
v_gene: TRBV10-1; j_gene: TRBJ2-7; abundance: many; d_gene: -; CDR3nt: TGCGCCAGCAGTGAGTCGATCGGGGGCGGGTACGAGCAGTACTTC; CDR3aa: CASSESIGGGYEQYF
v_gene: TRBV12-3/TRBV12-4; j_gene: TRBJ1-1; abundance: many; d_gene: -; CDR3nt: TGTGCCAGCAGTTTACGGCACCAGAACACTGAAGCTTTCTTT; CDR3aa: CASSLRHQNTEAFF
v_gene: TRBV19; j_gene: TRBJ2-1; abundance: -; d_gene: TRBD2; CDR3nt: TGTGCCAGTAGTATTAGCGGGAGGGCCGTCAATGAGCAGTTCTTC; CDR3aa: CASSISGRAVNEQFF
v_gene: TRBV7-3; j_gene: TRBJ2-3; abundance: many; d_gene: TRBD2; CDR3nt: TGTGCCAGCAGCGCCGGACTAGCGGGTGACACAGATACGCAGTATTTT; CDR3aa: CASSAGLAGDTDTQYF
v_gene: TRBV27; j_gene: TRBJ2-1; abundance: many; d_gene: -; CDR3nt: TGTGCCAGCAGCTCAGCCGGGACTGGAAGATTCCATGAGCAGTTCTTC; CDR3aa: CASSSAGTGRFHEQFF
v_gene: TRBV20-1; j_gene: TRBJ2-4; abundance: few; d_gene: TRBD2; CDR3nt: TGCAGTGCAGTACTAGCGATAGCCAAAAACATTCAGTACTTC; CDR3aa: CSAVLAIAKNIQYF
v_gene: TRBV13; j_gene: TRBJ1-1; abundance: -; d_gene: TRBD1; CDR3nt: TGTGCCAGCAGCATAGTGGGACAGGGGGCGCGGAGCACTGAAGCTTTCTTT; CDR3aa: CASSIVGQGARSTEAFF
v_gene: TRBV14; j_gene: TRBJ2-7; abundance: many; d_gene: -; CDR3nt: TGTGCCAGCAGCCAAGACCCAGCGAGAGCGGGCGAGCAGTACTTC; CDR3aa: CASSQDPARAGEQYF
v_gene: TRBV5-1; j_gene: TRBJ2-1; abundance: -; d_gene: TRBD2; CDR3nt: TGCGCCAGCAGCTTGGTAACTAGCGGGAGCAATGAGCAGTTCTTC; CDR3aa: CASSLVTSGSNEQFF
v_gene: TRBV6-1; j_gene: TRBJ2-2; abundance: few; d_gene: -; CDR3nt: TGCGCCAGCAAAGTCACCGGGGAGCTGTTTTTT; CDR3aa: CASKVTGELFF
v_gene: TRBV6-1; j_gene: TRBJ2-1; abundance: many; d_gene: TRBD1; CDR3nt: TGTGCCAGCAGTTTCCGATACAGGGGTGATGAGCAGTTCTTC; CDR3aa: CASSFRYRGDEQFF
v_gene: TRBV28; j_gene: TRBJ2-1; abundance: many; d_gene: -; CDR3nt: TGTGCCAGCAGTTTAGGGGGGCTAGTCTCCTACAATGAGCAGTTCTTC; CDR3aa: CASSLGGLVSYNEQFF
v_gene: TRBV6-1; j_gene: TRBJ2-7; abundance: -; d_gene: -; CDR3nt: TGTGCCAGCAGTGAAGGGGACAACTACGAGCAGTACTTC; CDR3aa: CASSEGDNYEQYF
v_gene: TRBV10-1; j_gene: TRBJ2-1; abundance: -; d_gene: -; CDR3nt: TGCGCCAGCAATTTAGACTCTGCCAATGAGCAGTTCTTC; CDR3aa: CASNLDSANEQFF
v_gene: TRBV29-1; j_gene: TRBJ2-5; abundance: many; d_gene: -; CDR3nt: TGCAGCGTTGATTCTGGGCTAGTGGATAAAGAGACCCAGTACTTC; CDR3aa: CSVDSGLVDKETQYF
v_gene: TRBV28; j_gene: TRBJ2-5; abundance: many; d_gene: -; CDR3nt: TGTGCCAGCAGTCTCGGACAGCAAGAGACCCAGTACTTC; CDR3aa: CASSLGQQETQYF
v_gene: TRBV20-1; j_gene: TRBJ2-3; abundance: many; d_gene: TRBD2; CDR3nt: TGCAGTGCTAGCCCCGAGACTAGCGGGAGGATCACAGATACGCAGTATTTT; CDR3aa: CSASPETSGRITDTQYF
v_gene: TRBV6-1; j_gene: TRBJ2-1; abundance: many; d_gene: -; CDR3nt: TGTGCCAGCAGCCCTAGTAGTCTATCATCTTACAATGAGCAGTTCTTC; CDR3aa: CASSPSSLSSYNEQFF
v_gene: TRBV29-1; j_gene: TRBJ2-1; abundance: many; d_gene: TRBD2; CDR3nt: TGCAGCGTTGATACCTCCCCTAGCGGTAGCTCCTACAATGAGCAGTTCTTC; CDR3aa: CSVDTSPSGSSYNEQFF
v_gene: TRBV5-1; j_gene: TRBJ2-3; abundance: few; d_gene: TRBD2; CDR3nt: TGCGCCAGCAGCTTGGTTACTAGCGGGAAGACAGATACGCAGTATTTT; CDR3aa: CASSLVTSGKTDTQYF
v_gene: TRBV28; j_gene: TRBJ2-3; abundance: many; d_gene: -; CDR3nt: TGTGCCAGCCAGGCACGCCCAGATACGCAGTATTTT; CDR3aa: CASQARPDTQYF
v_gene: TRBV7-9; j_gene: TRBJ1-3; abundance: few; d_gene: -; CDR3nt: TGTGCCAGCAGCTTAGAGGGTTATTCTGGAAACACCATATATTTT; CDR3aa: CASSLEGYSGNTIYF
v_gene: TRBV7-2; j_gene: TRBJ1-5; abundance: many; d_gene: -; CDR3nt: TGTGCCAGCAGCTTAGCGAGTAACAATCAGCCCCAGCATTTT; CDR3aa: CASSLASNNQPQHF
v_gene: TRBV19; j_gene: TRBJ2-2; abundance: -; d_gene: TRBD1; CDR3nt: TGTGCCAGTATCGGGACAGGGGACACCGGGGAGCTGTTTTTT; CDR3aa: CASIGTGDTGELFF
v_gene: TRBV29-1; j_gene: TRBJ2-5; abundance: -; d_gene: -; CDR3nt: TGCAGCGTTGATGGTCAGGGCAAGACCCAGTACTTC; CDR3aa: CSVDGQGKTQYF
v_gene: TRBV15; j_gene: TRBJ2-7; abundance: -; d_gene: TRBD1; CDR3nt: TGTGCCACCAGCAGACAGGGGGCCTACGAGCAGTACTTC; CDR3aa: CATSRQGAYEQYF
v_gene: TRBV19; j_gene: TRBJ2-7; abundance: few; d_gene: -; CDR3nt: TGTGCCAGTAGTATATCCCCCTTAGGCGGGGAGTTGTACGAGCAGTACTTC; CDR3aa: CASSISPLGGELYEQYF
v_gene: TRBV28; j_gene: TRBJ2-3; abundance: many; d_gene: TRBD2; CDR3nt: TGTGCCAGCAGCTCCCCCTGGACTAGCGGGTCCACAGATACGCAGTATTTT; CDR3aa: CASSSPWTSGSTDTQYF
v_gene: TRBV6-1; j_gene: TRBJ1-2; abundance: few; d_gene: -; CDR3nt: TGTGCCAGCAGTGAAGCTAAAGGGTTACTCTATGGCTACACCTTC; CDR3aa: CASSEAKGLLYGYTF
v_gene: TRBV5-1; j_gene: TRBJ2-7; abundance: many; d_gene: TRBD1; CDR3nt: TGCGCCAGCAGGGCGGGACAGGGGTTGGCCTACGAGCAGTACTTC; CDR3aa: CASRAGQGLAYEQYF
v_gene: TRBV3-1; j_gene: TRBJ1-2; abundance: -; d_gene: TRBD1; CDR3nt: TGTGCCAGCAGCCTAACCGGGACAGGGGGCCCTGGCTACACCTTC; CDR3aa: CASSLTGTGGPGYTF
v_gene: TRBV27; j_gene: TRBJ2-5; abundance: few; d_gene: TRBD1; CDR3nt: TGTGCCAGCAGTCCCCGGACAGGGCCGACTGAGACCCAGTACTTC; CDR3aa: CASSPRTGPTETQYF
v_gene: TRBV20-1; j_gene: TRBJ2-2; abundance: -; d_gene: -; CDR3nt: TGCAGTGCTGGAGGCACAACTAGGGGCGCCGGGGAGCTGTTTTTT; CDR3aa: CSAGGTTRGAGELFF
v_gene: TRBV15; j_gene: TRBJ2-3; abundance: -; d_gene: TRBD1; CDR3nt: TGTGCCACCAGCGTGACAGGGGCAGATACGCAGTATTTT; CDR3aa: CATSVTGADTQYF
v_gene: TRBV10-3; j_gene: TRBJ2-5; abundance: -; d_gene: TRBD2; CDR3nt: TGTGCCATCAGTGGGGGGACTAGCGGGGACCAAGAGACCCAGTACTTC; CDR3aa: CAISGGTSGDQETQYF
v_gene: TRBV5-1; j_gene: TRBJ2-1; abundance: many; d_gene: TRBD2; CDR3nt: TGCGCCAGCAGCTCGTCCGTAGCGGGAGGAAGGGACAATGAGCAGTTCTTC; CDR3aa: CASSSSVAGGRDNEQFF
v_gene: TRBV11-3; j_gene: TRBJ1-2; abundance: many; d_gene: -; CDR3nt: TGTGCCAGCAGCTTACGGGGTTCCTATGGCTACACCTTC; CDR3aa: CASSLRGSYGYTF
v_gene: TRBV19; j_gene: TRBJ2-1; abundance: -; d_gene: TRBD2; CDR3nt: TGTGCCAGTAAGCTAGCGGGAGGGTACAATGAGCAGTTCTTC; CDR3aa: CASKLAGGYNEQFF
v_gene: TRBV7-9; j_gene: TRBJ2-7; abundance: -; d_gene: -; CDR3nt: TGTGCCAGCAGCCCTACCTCCGGGACGCCCTACGAGCAGTACTTC; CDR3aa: CASSPTSGTPYEQYF
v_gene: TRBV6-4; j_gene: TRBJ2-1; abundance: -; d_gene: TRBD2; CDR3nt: TGTGCCAGCAGTCTGGGACTAGCTGGCCACAATGAGCAGTTCTTC; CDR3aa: CASSLGLAGHNEQFF
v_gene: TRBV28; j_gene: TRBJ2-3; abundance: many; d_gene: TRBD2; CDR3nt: TGTGCCAGCAGTTTTAGCGGGAGAACAGATACGCAGTATTTT; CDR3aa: CASSFSGRTDTQYF